One and the same sample provided the 30 T cell receptor beta chains below, sequenced in a study of HIV-infected patients and healthy controls. Reverse transcription used about 500 ng RNA and constant-region primers for alpha and beta. Separate chain-specific third strand synthesis with multiplexing indices produced the alpha and beta libraries. In TCRdb, the 5' RACE reads were re-called with MiXCR into one record per CDR3 protein. The data show about 6,500 distinct CDR3 sequences, roughly 7.4% seen once. Roughly three months, about 14 weeks, into antiretroviral therapy, follow-up blood was collected. The repertoire came from unfractionated whole blood and reflected all unsorted peripheral T cells. The sequences come from blood, collected during antiretroviral therapy. Receptor source: an adult with HIV infection.

This clonotype is medium-sized (0.01 to 0.1%). V is TRBV20-1 and J is TRBJ2-7, with TRBD2 identical over 8 bases. CDR1 and CDR2 (germline): DFQATT, SNEGSKA (reference sequence). The V gene end was trimmed by 0 bases and the J gene end by 4 bases; junction bases not matched to a gene: 14. This CDR3 has 17 residues. CDR3 sequence reads: CSARDSGGEGTVYEQYF. DNA of the CDR3: TGCAGTGCTAGAGACTCGGGGGGGGAGGGGACGGTATACGAGCAGTACTTC.

The chain uses TRBV11-2 and TRBJ1-2, with D tentatively TRBD1 (5 bases). The CDR3 runs 12 residues. CDR1 SGHAT and CDR2 FQNNGV come from the germline V gene. V lost 0 bases and J 8 bases, leaving 7 bases between the germline ends. CDR3 bases: TGTGCCAGCAGCTTAGAAGGGGAGGGCTACACCTTC. Residues: CASSLEGEGYTF.

At least ten counts were recorded for this clonotype. The rearrangement links TRBV12-3 or TRBV12-4 to TRBJ2-7; 8 bases are a match to TRBD2. V gave up 4 bases and J gave up 5 bases; unmatched junction bases: 10. CDR3 length: 15 amino acids. The CDR3 region has the DNA TGTGCCAGCAGTTCCTCCGGGGGGGGTAGCCACGAGCAGTACTTC. It is translated as CASSSSGGGSHEQYF.

At least ten counts were recorded for this clonotype. V usage is TRBV29-1 and J usage is TRBJ2-2; the D gene is possibly TRBD1 (6 bases). The CDR3 consists of 13 residues. Trimming removed 5 bases from V and 1 base from J, with 8 bases in between. Looked up from germline, CDR1 is SQVTM and CDR2 is ANQGSEA. Here the CDR3 DNA reads TGCAGCGTTTCCAGGGGGAACACCGGGGAGCTGTTTTTT. It yields the protein CSVSRGNTGELFF.

This clonotype was observed many times. The chain is built from TRBV27 and TRBJ2-3; D is possibly TRBD1 or TRBD2 (5 bases each). The V end was cut by 3 bases, the J end by 0 bases, with 13 bases between. Looked up from germline, CDR1 is MNHEY and CDR2 is SMNVEV (reference sequence). The CDR3 extends over 16 amino acids. CDR3 coding DNA: TGTGCCAGCAGTTTGGGGGTAGCTAAGAGCACAGATACGCAGTATTTT. Amino acids: CASSLGVAKSTDTQYF.

Only a few counts were recorded for this clonotype. This chain uses TRBV11-2 with TRBJ2-2; 7 nucleotides agree with TRBD2. Germline CDR1 is SGHAT and CDR2 is FQNNGV. The junction had 5 bases not matched to a gene; V was cut back by 1 base and J by 3 bases. This CDR3 comprises 16 residues. CDR3 sequence: CASSLALAVYTGELFF. CDR3 sequence (DNA): TGTGCCAGCAGCTTAGCGCTAGCGGTTTACACCGGGGAGCTGTTTTTT.

This clonotype was detected many times. This chain links TRBV27 with TRBJ2-7; 9 bases match TRBD1. The CDR3 loop spans 15 amino acids. Trimming cost V 4 bases and J 0 bases; bases outside gene matches: 4. CDR1 MNHEY and CDR2 SMNVEV come from the germline V gene (reference sequence). CDR3 in DNA: TGTGCCAGCAGTTCGGGACAGGGATTCTCCTACGAGCAGTACTTC. This gives the protein CASSSGQGFSYEQYF.

V and J are TRBV2 and TRBJ2-7; D gene uncertain. Germline V gene sequence: CDR1 SNHLY, CDR2 FYNNEI. This CDR3 is 13 amino acids long. V was cut by 7 bases and J by 0 bases, with 10 bases left in between. CDR3 coding DNA: TGTGCCAGCAACATTCAGCCCTCCTACGAGCAGTACTTC. Translation gives CASNIQPSYEQYF.

In its sample, this clonotype ranks as medium-sized. The V and J genes are TRBV7-9 and TRBJ2-3; 9 positions match TRBD2. Germline-derived CDR1 and CDR2 are SEHNR and FQNEAQ (reference sequence). After removal of 5 bases from V and 0 bases from J, the junction contained 3 bases not matched to a gene. The CDR3 totals 15 residues. CDR3 nucleotide sequence: TGTGCCAGCAGCCCGCTAGCGGGGAGCACAGATACGCAGTATTTT. Translation: CASSPLAGSTDTQYF.

This clonotype is labeled as medium-sized. The chain uses TRBV25-1 and TRBJ1-1; 7 positions agree with TRBD1. The CDR3 is 12 amino acids. V was pared by 6 bases and J by 10 bases, with 8 bases of the junction left unmatched. Germline assignment: CDR1 MGHDK and CDR2 SYGVNS. The CDR3 spells CASSPGGWGAFF. The CDR3 DNA sequence: TGTGCCAGCAGCCCAGGGGGGTGGGGAGCTTTCTTT.

By frequency in the sample, this clonotype is medium-sized. The chain carries TRBV7-6 and TRBJ2-1; 11 bases are a match to TRBD2. V was clipped by 3 bases and J by 7 bases; unmatched bases: 2. This CDR3 is built from 14 residues. Germline V gives CDR1 SGHVS, CDR2 FNYEAQ. The CDR3 loop is CASSFSGGANEQFF. The CDR3, as DNA: TGTGCCAGCAGCTTTAGCGGGGGGGCGAATGAGCAGTTCTTC.

This clonotype is deemed medium-sized. The chain joins TRBV20-1 to TRBJ2-4; unclear D gene. The germline V gene has CDR1 DFQATT and CDR2 SNEGSKA (reference sequence). CDR3 length: 17 amino acids. Trimming pared 0 bases from V and 2 bases from J, leaving 17 bases between. CDR3 sequence (DNA): TGCAGTGCTAGAGATACCGGCGTCTATTACACCAAAAACATTCAGTACTTC. Translated: CSARDTGVYYTKNIQYF.

The chain is built from TRBV11-2 and TRBJ2-7; D remains unclear. V lost 7 bases to trimming and J lost 7 bases, with 14 bases between them. CDR1 and CDR2 from the germline V gene are SGHAT and FQNNGV. The CDR3 is 12 residues long. This CDR3 is CASTSSAREQYF. The DNA for the CDR3 is TGTGCCAGCACCTCCTCCGCGAGGGAGCAGTACTTC.

This clonotype is medium-sized (0.01 to 0.1%) by share. V gene TRBV2 combines with J gene TRBJ2-1, with 9 bases fitting TRBD2. The CDR3 extends over 15 amino acids. With V trimmed by 5 bases and J by 7 bases, 9 bases remained unmatched. Germline V gene lookup returns CDR1 SNHLY and CDR2 FYNNEI. The CDR3 DNA follows: TGTGCCAGCAGTCTAGGCGGGGGGGCCGGGAATGAGCAGTTCTTC. As protein: CASSLGGGAGNEQFF.

This clonotype was seen only a few times. The rearrangement links TRBV2 to TRBJ2-7; 8 nucleotides agree with TRBD2. CDR3 length equals 15 residues. The J segment lost 2 bases and the V segment lost 4 bases, leaving 7 bases of the junction unmatched. CDR1 SNHLY and CDR2 FYNNEI come from the germline V gene. The CDR3 sequence is CASSVGLVFPYEQYF. DNA for the CDR3: TGTGCCAGCAGTGTGGGACTAGTCTTCCCCTACGAGCAGTACTTC.

This clonotype is termed medium-sized (0.01 to 0.1%). Here the CDR3 DNA reads TGTGCCAGCAGACGAAGACAGGGCAGCATGAACACTGAAGCTTTCTTT. It specifies CASRRRQGSMNTEAFF. This rearrangement joins TRBV6-2 or TRBV6-3 to TRBJ1-1; 7 bases line up with TRBD1. CDR1 is MNHEY and CDR2 is SVGEGT in the germline V gene. This CDR3 is 16 amino acids long. V shed 6 bases and J 0 bases; nucleotides not matched to a gene: 10.

Relative to its sample, this clonotype is medium-sized. Relative to the germline gene, one junction end is altered; a read error may explain this. The chain employs TRBV7-2 and TRBJ2-5, with 11 bases fitting TRBD2. The CDR3 loop spans 14 amino acids. Germline V gene lookup returns CDR1 SGHTA and CDR2 FQGNSA. The CDR3 sequence: CASSLAGGRETQYF. CDR3 in DNA: TGTGCCAGCAGCCTAGCGGGAGGCCGGGAGACCCAGTACTTC. The whole variable domain, filled in from reference TRBV7-2 and TRBJ2-5, reads GAGVSQSPSNKVTEKGKDVELRCDPISGHTALYWYRQSLGQGLEFLIYFQGNSAPDKSGLPSDRFSAERTGGSVSTLTIQRTQQEDSAVYLCASSLAGGRETQYFGPGTRLLVL.

This clonotype was found many times. The chain links TRBV7-9 to TRBJ1-4, with unresolved D. The germline V and J ends were trimmed by 5 bases and 8 bases, with 18 bases remaining between them. CDR3 length: 15 residues. Germline CDR1 SEHNR, CDR2 FQNEAQ (reference sequence). CDR3 nucleotides: TGTGCCAGCAGCAACCGGGCCCACGAAGGGGAAAAACTGTTTTTT. This encodes CASSNRAHEGEKLFF.

This clonotype showed up many times. The chain employs TRBV5-1 and TRBJ2-1, with D tentatively TRBD2 (6 bases). Germline CDR1 SGHRS, CDR2 YFSETQ. Trimming pared 2 bases from V and 2 bases from J, leaving 11 bases between. The CDR3 has 15 residues. CDR3 bases: TGCGCCAGCAGCTTTAACGGAGGGGCCTACAATGAGCAGTTCTTC. It yields the protein CASSFNGGAYNEQFF.

This clonotype is medium-sized by share. This sequence joins TRBV7-9 and TRBJ2-5; 7 bases line up with TRBD1. CDR3 length: 15 amino acids. Germline lookup yields CDR1 SEHNR and CDR2 FQNEAQ (reference sequence). After removal of 5 bases from V and 3 bases from J, the junction contained 9 bases not matched to a gene. In nucleotides, the CDR3 is TGTGCCAGCAGCCGAGCGACAGGGCCCAAAGAGACCCAGTACTTC. Translation: CASSRATGPKETQYF.

V gene TRBV4-1 combines with J gene TRBJ2-7, with D perhaps matching TRBD2 (6 bases). Trimming stripped 4 bases from V and 1 base from J, with 14 bases between. Per the germline V gene, CDR1 is MGHRA and CDR2 is YSYEKL. The CDR3 is 15 amino acids. CDR3 residues: CASSRTAAGSYEQYF. DNA for the CDR3: TGCGCCAGCAGCCGTACCGCAGCGGGTTCCTACGAGCAGTACTTC.

In this sample, this clonotype is medium-sized. The V gene is TRBV14, the J gene TRBJ1-1; no definite D call. Deletions cut 0 bases from V and 3 bases from J, with 14 bases between. This CDR3 has 16 amino acids. Germline CDR1 is SGHDN and CDR2 is FVKESK. CDR3 in amino acids: CASSQESVGIHTEAFF. The CDR3 bases are TGTGCCAGCAGCCAAGAATCAGTAGGGATTCACACTGAAGCTTTCTTT.

This clonotype was seen at least ten times. The J gene is TRBJ2-7, the V gene TRBV5-1, with TRBD2 matching over 8 bases. This CDR3 spans 16 amino acids. V shed 4 bases, J shed 1 base, and the junction held 10 bases outside the gene matches. Germline loops: CDR1 SGHRS, CDR2 YFSETQ. The CDR3 DNA reads as TGCGCCAGCAGCACCCAGACTAGCGTCCTTTCCTACGAGCAGTACTTC. Its protein product is CASSTQTSVLSYEQYF. Full variable domain (missing parts from reference TRBV5-1 and TRBJ2-7): KAGVTQTPRYLIKTRGQQVTLSCSPISGHRSVSWYQQTPGQGLQFLFEYFSETQRNKGNFPGRFSGRQFSNSRSEMNVSTLELGDSALYLCASSTQTSVLSYEQYFGPGTRLTVT.

This clonotype was counted many times. This sequence joins TRBV6-2 or TRBV6-3 and TRBJ2-3, with 7 positions matching TRBD2. The germline V gene has CDR1 MNHEY and CDR2 SVGEGT. The CDR3 runs 16 residues. Trimming took 7 bases from V and 3 from J; bases not matched to a gene: 13. The CDR3 protein is CASIGSAGLGTDTQYF. Written as DNA, the CDR3 is TGTGCCAGCATCGGGTCGGCCGGACTAGGGACAGATACGCAGTATTTT.

This clonotype is labeled medium-sized. This chain uses TRBV28 with TRBJ2-1; 10 nucleotides match TRBD1. The CDR3 extends over 16 amino acids. CDR1 and CDR2 (germline): MDHEN, SYDVKM. The junction had 6 bases not matched to a gene; V was cut back by 3 bases and J by 4 bases. The CDR3 is CASSFPRQGAYNEQFF. DNA of the CDR3: TGTGCCAGCAGTTTTCCTAGACAGGGGGCTTACAATGAGCAGTTCTTC.

This clonotype was seen a handful of times. The chain uses TRBV20-1 and TRBJ2-7; D might be TRBD1 (6 bases). CDR1 DFQATT and CDR2 SNEGSKA come from the germline V gene (reference sequence). The CDR3 length is 17 residues. Trimming left V 0 bases short and J 0 bases short, with 18 bases between. The CDR3 nucleotides are TGCAGTGCTAGAGATCAGGGGCCCGAAGCCAGCTCCTACGAGCAGTACTTC. This codes for CSARDQGPEASSYEQYF.

This chain links TRBV5-6 with TRBJ2-1, with 10 positions matching TRBD2. The V and J ends lost 2 bases and 7 bases, in that order; junction bases with no gene match: 6. The germline CDR1 and CDR2 sequences are SGHDT and YYEEEE. This CDR3 is built from 15 residues. The CDR3 loop reads CASSFGLAVLNEQFF. The DNA of the CDR3 is TGTGCCAGCAGCTTCGGACTAGCGGTTTTGAATGAGCAGTTCTTC.

This clonotype was seen at least ten times. This chain connects TRBV7-9 to TRBJ2-5; possible D gene TRBD2, 6 bases. The CDR3 sequence is 15 residues long. The germline CDR1 and CDR2 sequences are SEHNR and FQNEAQ (reference sequence). Trimming stripped 5 bases from V and 1 base from J, with 14 bases between. CDR3 DNA: TGTGCCAGCAGCCCCAGGAGGGACCCCCAAGAGACCCAGTACTTC. Translation: CASSPRRDPQETQYF. Using reference TRBV7-9 and TRBJ2-5 for the parts outside the CDR3, the full variable domain is DTGVSQNPRHKITKRGQNVTFRCDPISEHNRLYWYRQTLGQGPEFLTYFQNEAQLEKSRLLSDRFSAERPKGSFSTLEIQRTEQGDSAMYLCASSPRRDPQETQYFGPGTRLLVL.

By share, this clonotype ranks as medium-sized. The chain has TRBV20-1 and TRBJ2-5, with unresolved D. Trimming cost V 0 bases and J 1 base, with 9 bases left between them. The CDR3 loop spans 14 amino acids. In germline, CDR1 is DFQATT, CDR2 SNEGSKA (reference sequence). The CDR3 bases are TGCAGTGCTAGAGAACTGACTCTCCAAGAGACCCAGTACTTC. This encodes CSARELTLQETQYF.

J is TRBJ1-6 and V is TRBV10-3; D may be TRBD1 (6 bases). This CDR3 contains 13 residues. CDR1 ENHRY and CDR2 SYGVKD come from the germline V gene. The V end was cut by 6 bases, the J end by 5 bases, with 8 bases between. CDR3 region: CAIRWTDNSPLHF. The CDR3 DNA sequence: TGTGCCATCAGATGGACAGATAATTCACCCCTCCACTTT.